The subject of this entry is one T cell receptor (beta chain). The data were produced by immunoSEQ multiplex PCR, yet TCRdb's version contains in-frame clones alone and is incomplete. The table shows 30,000 or so clones, with 83% occurring only once. The source of the sample is a study of blood T cell repertoires in COVID-19. V lost 4 bases and J lost 8; bases outside the gene matches: 12. The CDR3 is made up of 16 amino acids. Germline CDR1 and CDR2: SGHNT and YYREEE (reference sequence). The specimen was peripheral blood. This clonotype was obtained from a man aged 50 or older with acute or convalescent COVID-19. This sequence joins TRBV5-4 and TRBJ2-1; 10 bases map to TRBD2. The CDR3 here is CASSKIAGGLGHEQFF. CDR3 nucleotide sequence: TGTGCCAGCAGCAAGATAGCGGGGGGATTGGGCCATGAGCAGTTCTTC.